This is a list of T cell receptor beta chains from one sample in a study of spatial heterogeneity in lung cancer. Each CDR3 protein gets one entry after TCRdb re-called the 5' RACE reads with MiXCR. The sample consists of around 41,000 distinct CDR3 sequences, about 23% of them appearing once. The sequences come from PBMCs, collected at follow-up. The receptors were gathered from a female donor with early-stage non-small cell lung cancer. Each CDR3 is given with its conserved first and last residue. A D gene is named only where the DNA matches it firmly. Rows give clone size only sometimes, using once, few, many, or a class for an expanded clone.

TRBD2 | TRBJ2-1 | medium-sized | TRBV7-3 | CASSSGLAGGLSEQFF | TGTGCCAGCAGCTCGGGACTAGCGGGAGGGTTAAGTGAGCAGTTCTTC
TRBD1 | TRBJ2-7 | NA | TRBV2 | CASILQGDTTEQYF | TGTGCCAGCATTCTACAGGGGGATACCACCGAGCAGTACTTC
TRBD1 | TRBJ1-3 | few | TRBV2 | CASSQGQGVGNTIYF | TGTGCCAGCAGTCAGGGACAGGGGGTCGGAAACACCATATATTTT
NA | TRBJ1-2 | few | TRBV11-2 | CASSLTANNYGYTF | TGTGCCAGCAGCCTGACAGCAAATAACTATGGCTACACCTTC
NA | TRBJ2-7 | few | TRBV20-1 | CSARTTYSYEQYF | TGCAGTGCTCGGACTACCTACTCCTACGAGCAGTACTTC
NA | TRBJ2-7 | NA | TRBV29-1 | CSGRDSYEQYF | TGCAGCGGGCGGGACTCGTACGAGCAGTACTTC
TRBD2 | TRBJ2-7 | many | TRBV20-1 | CSATNARLAGRGEQYF | TGCAGTGCTACCAACGCTAGACTAGCTGGGAGGGGCGAGCAGTACTTC
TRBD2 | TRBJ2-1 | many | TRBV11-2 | CASSLVGLELAGGTPSYNEQFF | TGTGCCAGCAGCTTAGTTGGCTTGGAGCTAGCGGGAGGGACGCCCTCCTACAATGAGCAGTTCTTC
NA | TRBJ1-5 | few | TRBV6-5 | CASSYSGHGFNQPQHF | TGTGCCAGCAGTTACTCAGGGCATGGCTTCAATCAGCCCCAGCATTTT
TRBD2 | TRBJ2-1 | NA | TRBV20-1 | CSASFSGTNEQFF | TGCAGTGCTAGTTTTAGCGGGACCAATGAGCAGTTCTTC
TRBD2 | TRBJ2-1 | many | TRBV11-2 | CASSFDPGLAGWNEQFF | TGTGCCAGCAGCTTTGATCCGGGACTAGCGGGGTGGAATGAGCAGTTCTTC
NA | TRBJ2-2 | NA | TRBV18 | CASSPPERTGELFF | TGTGCCAGCTCACCACCGGAGCGCACCGGGGAGCTGTTTTTT
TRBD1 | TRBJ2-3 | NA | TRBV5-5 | CASRTGTGPTDTQYF | TGTGCCAGCAGGACCGGGACAGGGCCCACAGATACGCAGTATTTT
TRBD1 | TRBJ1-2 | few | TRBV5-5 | CASNKQQGPYDGYTF | TGTGCCAGCAACAAACAACAGGGGCCCTACGATGGCTACACCTTC
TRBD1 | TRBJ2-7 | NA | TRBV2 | CASSEGQAREQYF | TGTGCCAGCAGCGAGGGACAGGCGCGAGAGCAGTACTTC
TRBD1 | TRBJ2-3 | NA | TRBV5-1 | CASSRDRKTTDTQYF | TGCGCCAGCAGCCGGGACAGGAAAACGACAGATACGCAGTATTTT
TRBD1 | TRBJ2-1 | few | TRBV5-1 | CASSSGGEGNEQFF | TGCGCCAGCAGTTCAGGGGGTGAAGGCAATGAGCAGTTCTTC
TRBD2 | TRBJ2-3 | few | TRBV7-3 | CASSSAFAGENTQYF | TGTGCCAGCAGCTCCGCGTTTGCGGGAGAAAATACGCAGTATTTT
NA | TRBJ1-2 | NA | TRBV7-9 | CAGSRTNYGYTF | TGTGCCGGCAGCCGGACTAACTATGGCTACACCTTC
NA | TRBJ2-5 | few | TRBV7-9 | CASSLAIVASQETQYF | TGTGCCAGCAGCTTAGCGATTGTGGCGAGCCAAGAGACCCAGTACTTC
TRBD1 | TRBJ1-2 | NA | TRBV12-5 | CASGLTKQGANGYTF | TGTGCTAGTGGTTTGACCAAACAGGGGGCAAATGGCTACACCTTC
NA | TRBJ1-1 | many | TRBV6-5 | CASSYSIDRLNTEAFF | TGTGCCAGCAGTTACTCCATAGATAGATTGAACACTGAAGCTTTCTTT
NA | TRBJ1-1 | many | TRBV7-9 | CASRDKDRLNTEAFF | TGTGCCAGCAGGGATAAGGACAGATTGAACACTGAAGCTTTCTTT
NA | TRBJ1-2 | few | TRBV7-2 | CASSLGQLGYTF | TGTGCCAGCAGCTTAGGTCAGCTTGGCTACACCTTC
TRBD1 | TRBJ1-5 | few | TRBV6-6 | CASSYSSQGGNQPQHF | TGTGCCAGCAGTTACTCGAGTCAGGGGGGCAATCAGCCCCAGCATTTT
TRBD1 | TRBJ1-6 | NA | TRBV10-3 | CAISVTISTGGNSPLHF | TGTGCCATCAGTGTAACAATTTCAACAGGGGGGAATTCACCCCTCCACTTT
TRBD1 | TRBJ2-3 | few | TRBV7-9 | CASSNSDRDRTDTQYF | TGTGCCAGCAGCAACTCGGACAGGGACCGCACAGATACGCAGTATTTT
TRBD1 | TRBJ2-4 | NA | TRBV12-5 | CASGLVQGAMGKNIQYF | TGTGCTAGTGGTTTGGTACAGGGGGCGATGGGAAAAAACATTCAGTACTTC
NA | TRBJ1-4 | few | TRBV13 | CASSLDRRTNEKLFF | TGTGCCAGCAGCTTAGACCGACGGACTAATGAAAAACTGTTTTTT